This T cell receptor (beta chain) was sequenced during a study of CD8 T cells in ankylosing spondylitis (dated by TCRdb to about 2017). Concerning the study at large: To find TCR variants linked to disease, the study profiled T cell receptor beta repertoires in ankylosing spondylitis patients and healthy donors. The full study cohort comprised about 23 ankylosing spondylitis patients and roughly 100 healthy donors. Peripheral blood was sampled, and synovial fluid was also collected from ankylosing spondylitis patients. The investigation overall reported the following: In peripheral blood, the disease-linked clones were found at relatively low frequencies and had a CD8+ phenotype. Some TCR beta motif variants had previously been reported in synovial fluid and blood of reactive arthritis patients, which suggested common disease-initiation mechanisms. According to the report, matched synovial fluid samples from ankylosing spondylitis patients were significantly enriched for the disease-linked clones. A TCR beta motif of several highly homologous amino acid variants appeared characteristic of blood from ankylosing spondylitis patients.

This clonotype has just a few counts. Its antigen is unknown. One base away there is no much larger clone; base qualities are not given. Instrument on record: Illumina HiSeq 2500. Quantitative 5'-RACE with molecular barcodes was the method used to prepare the TCR beta libraries. As for the original processing: A new computational method based on a probabilistic model of VDJ rearrangement was used to identify disease-linked TCR variants. The raw public data were reprocessed by TCRdb itself: fastp quality trimming at Q25, MiXCR clonotype calling, in-frame beta chains only. When rows share a CDR3 protein, they turn into one entry using the most common DNA and genes. TCRdb's processing, not the authors', yielded these V and J calls. Present in this sample are about 340,000 distinct CDR3 sequences, around 20% of which were seen just once. Roughly 14% of the sample lies in the top ten. From the cysteine through the phenylalanine, the CDR3 covers 13 amino acids. The entry retains the CDR3 DNA only, 39 bases that are in frame from base 1. The germline V gene (reference sequence) provides CDR1 DFQATT and CDR2 SNEGSKA. V gives up 5 bases and J gives up 6 bases, and the segment between their germline ends measures 17 bases.

The receptor was isolated from a male donor with ankylosing spondylitis or in good health (not recorded which). The sequence joins TRBV20-1 to TRBJ2-7, with no confidently assigned D gene. Material for sequencing was blood, either unsorted or a sorted T cell fraction (not recorded which). The CDR3 is CSAPDGNSGEQYF. The sequence in DNA is TGCAGTGCTCCTGATGGAAATTCTGGCGAGCAGTACTTC.